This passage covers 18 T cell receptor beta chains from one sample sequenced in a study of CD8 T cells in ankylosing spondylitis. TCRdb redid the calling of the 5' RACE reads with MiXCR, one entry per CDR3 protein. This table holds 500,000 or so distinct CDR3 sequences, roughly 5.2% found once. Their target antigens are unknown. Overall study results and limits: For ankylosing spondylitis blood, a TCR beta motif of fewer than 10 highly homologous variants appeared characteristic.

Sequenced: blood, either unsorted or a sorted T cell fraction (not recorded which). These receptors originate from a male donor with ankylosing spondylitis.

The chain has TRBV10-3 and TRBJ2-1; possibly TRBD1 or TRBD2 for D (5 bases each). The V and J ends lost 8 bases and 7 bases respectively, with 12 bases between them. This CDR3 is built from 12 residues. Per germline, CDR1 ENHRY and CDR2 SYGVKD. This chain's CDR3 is CAIGGIGNEQFF. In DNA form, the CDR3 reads TGTGCCATCGGGGGAATTGGGAATGAGCAGTTCTTC.

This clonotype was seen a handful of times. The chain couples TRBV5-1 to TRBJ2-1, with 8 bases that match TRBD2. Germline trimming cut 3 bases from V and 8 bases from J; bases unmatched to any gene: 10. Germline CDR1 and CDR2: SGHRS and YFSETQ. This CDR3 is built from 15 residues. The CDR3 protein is CASSSQGLAGDEQFF. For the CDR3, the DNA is TGCGCCAGCAGCTCCCAGGGGCTAGCGGGCGATGAGCAGTTCTTC.

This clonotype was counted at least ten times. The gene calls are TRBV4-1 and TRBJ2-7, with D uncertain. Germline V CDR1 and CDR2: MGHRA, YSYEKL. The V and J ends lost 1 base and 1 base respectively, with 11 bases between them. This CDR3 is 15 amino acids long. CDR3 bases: TGCGCCAGCAGCCAAGGAGTGGGCAGGTCCTACGAGCAGTACTTC. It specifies CASSQGVGRSYEQYF.

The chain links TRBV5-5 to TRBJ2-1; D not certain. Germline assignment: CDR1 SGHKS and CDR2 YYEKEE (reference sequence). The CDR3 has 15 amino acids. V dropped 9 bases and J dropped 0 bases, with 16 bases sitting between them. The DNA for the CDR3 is TGTGCCATGAGCCCTGGCCCGGGCTCCTACAATGAGCAGTTCTTC. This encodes CAMSPGPGSYNEQFF.

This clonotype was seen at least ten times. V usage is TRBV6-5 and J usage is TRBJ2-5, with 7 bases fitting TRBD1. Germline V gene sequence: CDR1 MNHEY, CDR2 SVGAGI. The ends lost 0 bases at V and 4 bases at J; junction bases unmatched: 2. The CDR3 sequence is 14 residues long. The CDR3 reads CASSYSTGRETQYF. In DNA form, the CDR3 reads TGTGCCAGCAGTTACTCGACAGGGAGAGAGACCCAGTACTTC.

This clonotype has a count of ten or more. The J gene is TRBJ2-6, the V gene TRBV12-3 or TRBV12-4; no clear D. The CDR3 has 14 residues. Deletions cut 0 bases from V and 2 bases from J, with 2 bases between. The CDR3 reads CASSLAAGANVLTF. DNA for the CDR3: TGTGCCAGCAGTTTAGCAGCTGGGGCCAACGTCCTGACTTTC.

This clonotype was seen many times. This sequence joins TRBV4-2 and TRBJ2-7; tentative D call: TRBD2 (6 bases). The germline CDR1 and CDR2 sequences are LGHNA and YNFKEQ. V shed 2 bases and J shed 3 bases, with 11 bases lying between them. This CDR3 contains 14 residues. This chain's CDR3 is CASSQWGEDYEQYF. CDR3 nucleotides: TGTGCCAGCAGCCAATGGGGGGAGGACTACGAGCAGTACTTC.

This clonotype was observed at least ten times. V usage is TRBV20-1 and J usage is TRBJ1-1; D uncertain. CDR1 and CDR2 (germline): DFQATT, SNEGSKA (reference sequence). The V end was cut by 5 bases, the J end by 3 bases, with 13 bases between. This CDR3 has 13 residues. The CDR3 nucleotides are TGCAGTGCTCGCGACCCGAGGTACACTGAAGCTTTCTTT. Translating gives CSARDPRYTEAFF.

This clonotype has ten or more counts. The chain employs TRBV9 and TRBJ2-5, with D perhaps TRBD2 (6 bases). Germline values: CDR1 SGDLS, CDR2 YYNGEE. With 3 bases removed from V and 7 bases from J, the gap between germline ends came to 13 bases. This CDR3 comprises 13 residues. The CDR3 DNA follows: TGTGCCAGCAGCGCGACTAGTTCGGGGACCCAGTACTTC. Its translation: CASSATSSGTQYF.

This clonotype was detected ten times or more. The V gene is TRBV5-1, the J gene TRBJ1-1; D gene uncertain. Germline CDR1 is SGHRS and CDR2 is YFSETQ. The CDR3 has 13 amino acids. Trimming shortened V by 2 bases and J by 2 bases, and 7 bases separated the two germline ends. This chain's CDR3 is CASSFLVNTEAFF. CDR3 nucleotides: TGCGCCAGCAGCTTTTTGGTAAACACTGAAGCTTTCTTT.

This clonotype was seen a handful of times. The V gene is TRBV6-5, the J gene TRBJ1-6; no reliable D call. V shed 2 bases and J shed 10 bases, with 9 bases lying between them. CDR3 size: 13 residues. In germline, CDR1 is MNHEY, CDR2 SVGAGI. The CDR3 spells CASSYAAKSPLHF. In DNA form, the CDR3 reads TGTGCCAGCAGTTACGCGGCGAAGTCACCCCTCCACTTT.

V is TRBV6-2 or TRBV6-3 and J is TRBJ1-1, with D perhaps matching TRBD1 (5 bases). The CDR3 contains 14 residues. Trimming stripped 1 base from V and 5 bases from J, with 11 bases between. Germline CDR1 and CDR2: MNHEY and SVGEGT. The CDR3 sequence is CASSYYTGDTEAFF. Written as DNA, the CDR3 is TGTGCCAGCAGTTACTATACAGGAGATACTGAAGCTTTCTTT.

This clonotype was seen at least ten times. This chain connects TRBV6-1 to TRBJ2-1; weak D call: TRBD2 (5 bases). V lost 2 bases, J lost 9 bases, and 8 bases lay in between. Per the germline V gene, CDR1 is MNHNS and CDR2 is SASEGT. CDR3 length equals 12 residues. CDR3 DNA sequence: TGTGCCAGCAGTGAAATCGGGATTGAGCAGTTCTTC. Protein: CASSEIGIEQFF.

CDR3 DNA sequence: TGTGCCAGCAGCCCAAATTTCCTCACAGATACGCAGTATTTT. This translates into CASSPNFLTDTQYF. J is TRBJ2-3 and V is TRBV14, with D unresolved. V shed 4 bases and J shed 2 bases, with 10 bases lying between them. The CDR3 contains 14 residues. Germline assignment: CDR1 SGHDN and CDR2 FVKESK. Together with reference TRBV14 and TRBJ2-3, the CDR3 gives the full variable domain: EAGVTQFPSHSVIEKGQTVTLRCDPISGHDNLYWYRRVMGKEIKFLLHFVKESKQDESGMPNNRFLAERTGGTYSTLKVQPAELEDSGVYFCASSPNFLTDTQYFGPGTRLTVL.

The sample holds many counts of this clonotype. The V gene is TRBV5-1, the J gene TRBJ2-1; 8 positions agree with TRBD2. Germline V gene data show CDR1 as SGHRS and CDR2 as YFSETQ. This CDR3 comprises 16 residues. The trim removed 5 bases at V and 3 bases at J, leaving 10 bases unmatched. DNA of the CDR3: TGCGCCAGCAGTTATTCGACTAGCGTTCGCTACAATGAGCAGTTCTTC. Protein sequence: CASSYSTSVRYNEQFF.

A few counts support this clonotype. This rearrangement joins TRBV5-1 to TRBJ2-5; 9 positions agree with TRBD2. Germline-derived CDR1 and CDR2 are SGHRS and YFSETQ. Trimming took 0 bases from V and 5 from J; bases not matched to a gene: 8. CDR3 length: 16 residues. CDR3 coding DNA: TGCGCCAGCAGCTTGGCGGCGGGGGGGCTTTGGGAGACCCAGTACTTC. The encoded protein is CASSLAAGGLWETQYF.

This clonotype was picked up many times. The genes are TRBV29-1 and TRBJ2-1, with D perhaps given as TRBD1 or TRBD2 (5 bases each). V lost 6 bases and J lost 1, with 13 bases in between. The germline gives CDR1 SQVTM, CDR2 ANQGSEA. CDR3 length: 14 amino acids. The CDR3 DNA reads TGCAGCGTCCGATCATGGGGGTCCTACAATGAGCAGTTCTTC. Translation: CSVRSWGSYNEQFF.

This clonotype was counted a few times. CDR3 region: CASSGPGGNEQFF. CDR3 nucleotide sequence: TGTGCCAGCTCCGGGCCGGGGGGGAATGAGCAGTTCTTC. The chain employs TRBV2 and TRBJ2-1, with 8 bases aligning to TRBD2. Germline-derived CDR1 and CDR2 are SNHLY and FYNNEI. With V trimmed by 8 bases and J by 7 bases, 7 bases remained unmatched. This CDR3 is 13 amino acids long.